Listed below are T cell receptor beta chains from one sample, sequenced in a study of identical twins. Via MiXCR, TCRdb re-called the 5' RACE reads, giving one row per CDR3 protein. The sample carries about 210,000 distinct CDR3 sequences, less than 9.5% recorded once. Sample: memory (CD45RO+) T cells sorted from blood. The receptors here all came from a woman between 18 and 29 years old in good health. Both conserved end residues are trimmed from each CDR3.

J gene: TRBJ2-7
V gene: TRBV7-2
CDR3 protein: ASSLELGLDYEQY

J gene: TRBJ1-1
V gene: TRBV5-1
CDR3 protein: ASSSAGTEAF

J gene: TRBJ1-2
V gene: TRBV6-1
CDR3 protein: ASTRVGQGWGYT

J gene: TRBJ1-5
V gene: TRBV3-1
CDR3 protein: ASSLSLANQPQH

J gene: TRBJ2-7
V gene: TRBV20-1
CDR3 protein: SARAPTGQRLYEQY

J gene: TRBJ2-2
V gene: TRBV11-1
CDR3 protein: ASSLGLRPGTGTGELF

J gene: TRBJ1-1
V gene: TRBV3-1
CDR3 protein: ASSQTRGDGSF

J gene: TRBJ1-3
V gene: TRBV12-3/TRBV12-4
CDR3 protein: ASSLRGIGNTIY

J gene: TRBJ1-2
V gene: TRBV12-3/TRBV12-4
CDR3 protein: ASSWAENYGYT

J gene: TRBJ2-4
V gene: TRBV3-1
CDR3 protein: ASSQIAGENIQY

J gene: TRBJ2-7
V gene: TRBV28
CDR3 protein: ASSPGHGPVYEQY

J gene: TRBJ1-5
V gene: TRBV12-3/TRBV12-4
CDR3 protein: ASRSGTGERQPQH

J gene: TRBJ1-1
V gene: TRBV12-3/TRBV12-4
CDR3 protein: ASSFGGRTEAF

J gene: TRBJ2-3
V gene: TRBV5-1
CDR3 protein: ASSLRDRRATDTQY

J gene: TRBJ2-5
V gene: TRBV7-2
CDR3 protein: ASSRPHEGTQY

J gene: TRBJ2-1
V gene: TRBV6-2/TRBV6-3
CDR3 protein: ASSQAEYNEQF

J gene: TRBJ1-1
V gene: TRBV20-1
CDR3 protein: SARDRGRDVNTEAF

J gene: TRBJ1-1
V gene: TRBV20-1
CDR3 protein: SARIASGTEAF

J gene: TRBJ2-7
V gene: TRBV20-1
CDR3 protein: SARLAGAPEQY

J gene: TRBJ1-1
V gene: TRBV4-1
CDR3 protein: ASSRDRTEAF

J gene: TRBJ2-1
V gene: TRBV5-1
CDR3 protein: ASSFGTPRSYNEQF

J gene: TRBJ1-5
V gene: TRBV18
CDR3 protein: ASSPGGWSNQPQH

J gene: TRBJ1-5
V gene: TRBV2
CDR3 protein: ASSAGRLQH

J gene: TRBJ2-1
V gene: TRBV7-9
CDR3 protein: ASSSGTGYNEQF

J gene: TRBJ2-1
V gene: TRBV28
CDR3 protein: ASSFGTDYNEQF

J gene: TRBJ1-2
V gene: TRBV29-1
CDR3 protein: SSRGEDYGYT

J gene: TRBJ2-7
V gene: TRBV5-8
CDR3 protein: ASSPRSDRGRYEQY

J gene: TRBJ1-1
V gene: TRBV29-1
CDR3 protein: SGTGTGNTEAF

J gene: TRBJ2-2
V gene: TRBV12-3/TRBV12-4
CDR3 protein: ASGRGTGELF

J gene: TRBJ2-7
V gene: TRBV6-5
CDR3 protein: ASSYRGAGEGEQY

J gene: TRBJ2-2
V gene: TRBV7-7
CDR3 protein: ASSSSQQLTGELF

J gene: TRBJ1-1
V gene: TRBV6-1
CDR3 protein: ASIVQGENTEAF

J gene: TRBJ2-7
V gene: TRBV5-1
CDR3 protein: ASSVTGTGRDGQY

J gene: TRBJ1-6
V gene: TRBV5-1
CDR3 protein: ASSFQGDSPLH

J gene: TRBJ1-1
V gene: TRBV9
CDR3 protein: ASSVVSVNTEAF

J gene: TRBJ2-3
V gene: TRBV3-1
CDR3 protein: ASSQYGGTGGTDTQY

J gene: TRBJ2-1
V gene: TRBV7-2
CDR3 protein: ASSPGGAYNEQF

J gene: TRBJ2-5
V gene: TRBV5-1
CDR3 protein: ASSLGLETQY

J gene: TRBJ2-5
V gene: TRBV5-4
CDR3 protein: ASSMTSGGRQETQY

J gene: TRBJ2-5
V gene: TRBV18
CDR3 protein: ASSPPNQETQY

J gene: TRBJ2-1
V gene: TRBV28
CDR3 protein: ASSRQRGEQF

J gene: TRBJ2-3
V gene: TRBV5-1
CDR3 protein: ASSSGFTDTQY

J gene: TRBJ2-1
V gene: TRBV15
CDR3 protein: ATAASGYNEQF

J gene: TRBJ2-3
V gene: TRBV10-3
CDR3 protein: AISEASTDTQY

J gene: TRBJ2-3
V gene: TRBV6-1
CDR3 protein: ASSVGEGTDTQY